This is a list of T cell receptor beta chains from one sample in a study of blood T cell repertoires in COVID-19. Here immunoSEQ multiplex PCR was the method, and the copy in TCRdb shows in-frame clones only, minus some. Of about 87,000 clones in the sample, around 87% were seen once. The specimen was peripheral blood. The receptors shown here come from a man in his forties with acute or convalescent COVID-19. Each CDR3 is given with its conserved first and last residue. A D gene is named only where the DNA matches it firmly. A clone size is listed for some rows: how often the clone was seen (once, few, many), or a class if it is expanded.

J: TRBJ1-2
V: TRBV21-1
D: NA
size: once
CDR3: CASSKAPGDRSSNYGYTF
DNA: TGTGCCAGCAGCAAAGCGCCGGGGGACAGGTCTTCTAACTATGGCTACACCTTC

J: TRBJ2-5
V: TRBV2
D: NA
size: NA
CDR3: CASSKMPLVQETQYF
DNA: TGTGCCAGCAGTAAAATGCCACTCGTCCAAGAGACCCAGTACTTC

J: TRBJ2-2
V: TRBV6-2/TRBV6-3
D: NA
size: NA
CDR3: CASSAVWGGNTGELFF
DNA: TGTGCCAGCAGTGCAGTTTGGGGGGGCAACACCGGGGAGCTGTTTTTT

J: TRBJ1-2
V: TRBV4-3
D: NA
size: NA
CDR3: CASSQGTALGFNYGYTF
DNA: TGCGCCAGCAGCCAAGGGACAGCTCTAGGATTTAACTATGGCTACACCTTC

J: TRBJ2-3
V: TRBV2
D: TRBD1
size: NA
CDR3: CASRGRDRSTDTQYF
DNA: TGTGCCAGCAGAGGACGGGACAGAAGCACAGATACGCAGTATTTT

J: TRBJ1-2
V: TRBV6-5
D: NA
size: NA
CDR3: CASSYMISGYTF
DNA: TGTGCCAGCAGCTATATGATATCTGGCTACACCTTC

J: TRBJ1-6
V: TRBV5-8
D: TRBD1
size: once
CDR3: CASSFRTGGGTLHF
DNA: TGTGCCAGCAGCTTTAGGACAGGGGGCGGCACCCTCCACTTT

J: TRBJ1-4
V: TRBV15
D: TRBD1
size: NA
CDR3: CATSRVQGADEKLFF
DNA: TGTGCCACCAGCAGAGTACAGGGGGCAGATGAAAAACTGTTTTTT

J: TRBJ2-1
V: TRBV28
D: TRBD1
size: NA
CDR3: CASSTAGQGAINEQFF
DNA: TGTGCCAGCAGTACCGCGGGACAGGGGGCGATTAATGAGCAGTTCTTC

J: TRBJ2-7
V: TRBV7-3
D: NA
size: few
CDR3: CASSLNSGPYEQYF
DNA: TGTGCCAGCAGCCTGAACTCGGGTCCGTACGAGCAGTACTTC

J: TRBJ1-3
V: TRBV30
D: TRBD1
size: NA
CDR3: CAWRNSRQGGSGNTIYF
DNA: TGTGCCTGGCGAAACTCCCGACAGGGGGGCTCTGGAAACACCATATATTTT

J: TRBJ1-1
V: TRBV2
D: NA
size: NA
CDR3: CASSGQREHTEAFF
DNA: TGTGCCAGCAGTGGTCAAAGGGAGCACACTGAAGCTTTCTTT

J: TRBJ2-2
V: TRBV12-3/TRBV12-4
D: NA
size: NA
CDR3: CASSLSLAGELFF
DNA: TGTGCCAGCAGTTTATCGTTAGCCGGGGAGCTGTTTTTT

J: TRBJ1-4
V: TRBV10-3
D: NA
size: NA
CDR3: CAISEGRRISNEKLFF
DNA: TGTGCCATCAGTGAGGGGAGGCGGATAAGTAATGAAAAACTGTTTTTT

J: TRBJ2-7
V: TRBV5-8
D: TRBD1
size: NA
CDR3: CASSLAWDRPYEQYF
DNA: TGTGCCAGCAGCTTGGCTTGGGACAGACCCTACGAGCAGTACTTC

J: TRBJ2-5
V: TRBV7-2
D: NA
size: NA
CDR3: CASSLGTAYQETQYF
DNA: TGTGCCAGCAGCTTAGGGACAGCGTACCAAGAGACCCAGTACTTC

J: TRBJ1-4
V: TRBV5-6
D: NA
size: NA
CDR3: CASSSLEAPNEKLFF
DNA: TGTGCCAGCAGCTCACTTGAAGCCCCCAATGAAAAACTGTTTTTT

J: TRBJ1-5
V: TRBV24-1
D: TRBD1
size: few
CDR3: CATSDRGSNQPQHF
DNA: TGTGCCACATCTGACAGGGGGAGCAATCAGCCCCAGCATTTT

J: TRBJ1-1
V: TRBV5-6
D: NA
size: NA
CDR3: CASSFGHRTNTEAFF
DNA: TGTGCCAGCAGCTTCGGTCATCGGACTAACACTGAAGCTTTCTTT

J: TRBJ1-4
V: TRBV28
D: TRBD1
size: NA
CDR3: CASSTQGATNEKLFF
DNA: TGTGCCAGCAGTACACAGGGGGCAACTAATGAAAAACTGTTTTTT

J: TRBJ2-1
V: TRBV29-1
D: TRBD2
size: NA
CDR3: CSAESGISYNEQFF
DNA: TGCAGCGCCGAGAGCGGGATCTCCTACAATGAGCAGTTCTTC

J: TRBJ2-7
V: TRBV4-2
D: TRBD2
size: few
CDR3: CASSQDFKSGDPPYEQYF
DNA: TGTGCCAGCAGCCAAGATTTCAAAAGCGGGGACCCCCCCTACGAGCAGTACTTC

J: TRBJ2-7
V: TRBV5-1
D: TRBD1
size: NA
CDR3: CASSTSGTGSYEQYF
DNA: TGCGCCAGCAGTACCTCCGGGACAGGGTCCTACGAGCAGTACTTC

J: TRBJ2-7
V: TRBV7-9
D: TRBD1
size: NA
CDR3: CASSESRTGISYEQYF
DNA: TGTGCCAGCAGCGAATCCAGGACAGGGATTTCTTACGAGCAGTACTTC

J: TRBJ2-7
V: TRBV7-9
D: NA
size: NA
CDR3: CASSGGRQESYEQYF
DNA: TGTGCCAGCAGCGGGGGCAGACAGGAAAGCTACGAGCAGTACTTC

J: TRBJ1-2
V: TRBV2
D: TRBD1
size: NA
CDR3: CASGDRLYGYTF
DNA: TGTGCCAGCGGGGACAGGCTCTATGGCTACACCTTC

J: TRBJ1-1
V: TRBV3-1/TRBV3-2
D: TRBD1
size: NA
CDR3: CASSITGDTEAFF
DNA: TGTGCCAGCAGCATAACAGGGGACACTGAAGCTTTCTTT

J: TRBJ1-2
V: TRBV27
D: TRBD1
size: NA
CDR3: CASRTGGDYGYTF
DNA: TGTGCCAGCAGAACAGGGGGCGACTATGGCTACACCTTC

J: TRBJ1-1
V: TRBV19
D: NA
size: NA
CDR3: CASSTQGMNTEAFF
DNA: TGTGCCAGTAGTACACAGGGTATGAACACTGAAGCTTTCTTT

J: TRBJ1-5
V: TRBV30
D: NA
size: NA
CDR3: CAWSHRDTNQPQHF
DNA: TGTGCCTGGAGTCATCGGGACACCAATCAGCCCCAGCATTTT

J: TRBJ2-5
V: TRBV5-4
D: TRBD1
size: NA
CDR3: CASSRETGEETQYF
DNA: TGTGCCAGCAGTCGCGAGACAGGGGAAGAGACCCAGTACTTC

J: TRBJ2-3
V: TRBV11-2
D: TRBD2
size: NA
CDR3: CASSLSRTSGRVGDTQYF
DNA: TGTGCCAGCAGCTTATCGAGGACTAGCGGGAGAGTGGGAGATACGCAGTATTTT

J: TRBJ1-3
V: TRBV7-6
D: NA
size: NA
CDR3: CASSLEGRLSGNTIYF
DNA: TGTGCCAGCAGCTTAGAGGGGCGGCTCTCTGGAAACACCATATATTTT

J: TRBJ2-7
V: TRBV3-1/TRBV3-2
D: NA
size: few
CDR3: CASSQSGVKFYEQYF
DNA: TGTGCCAGCAGCCAATCGGGAGTTAAATTCTACGAGCAGTACTTC

J: TRBJ1-1
V: TRBV5-4
D: TRBD1
size: NA
CDR3: CASSPDRGALEAFF
DNA: TGTGCCAGCAGCCCCGACAGGGGGGCGCTTGAAGCTTTCTTT